This entry describes one TCR beta chain. Its antigen is still unknown. Base-call qualities are not available, and no considerably larger clone is one nucleotide away. CDR1 SGHNT and CDR2 YYREEE were looked up in the germline V gene (reference sequence). The junction carries 14 bases between V and J, which are trimmed by 4 bases and 6 bases respectively. Counted from cysteine to phenylalanine, this CDR3 has 14 amino acids. Of the read, only the CDR3 DNA is kept; its 42 bases are in frame from base 1. In light of the paper, this sample's time point label describes: about 28 days (+/-7) after the second vaccine dose. The treatment or condition label corresponds to: meningococcal conjugate vaccine given as trial control. Samples from vaccinated people were obtained from the UK trials COV001 and COV002, which included a single-blind randomized controlled phase 2/3 trial of AZD1222 (ChAdOx1 nCoV-19) in healthy adults. For TCRbeta chain sequencing, PBMC samples from trial participants were taken at day 0 and at day 28 after the second dose.

This entry comes from a study of T cell responses to AZD1222 COVID-19 vaccine (TCRdb year 2021). Concerning the study at large: A total of 230 to 250 trial participants underwent TCR sequencing, of whom about 200 had received two doses of AZD1222 and some 26 had received two doses of the MenACWY control vaccine. Trial participants were enrolled by age into subgroups of 18-55, 56-69 and 70-plus years, and approximately 150, 30 and 60 TCR-sequenced participants, respectively, were included in these subgroups. General conclusions and limits of the study: In the small 56-69-year group, the increase in depth fell short of significance, most likely because of low power. Vaccine-associated CD4 TCRs spanned the whole spike protein, with dominant responses in regions 160-218 and 743-854. After two AZD1222 doses, spike-specific TCR breadth and depth were significantly higher than at day 0 and than in MenACWY recipients. Nearly half of unique spike-specific TCRs reportedly recognized epitopes outside regions mutated in the B.1.351 and B.1.1.7 variants. Conclusions about previously exposed vaccinees are limited, since just six or seven AZD1222 recipients were seropositive for SARS-CoV-2 at baseline. Participants were mostly white British, with more females than males. The authors suggested clonal diversity may have been underestimated. No day 14 peak-response samples were available, so repertoires were characterized only after the peak T cell response.

The CDR3 regions of human TCRbeta chains were analyzed by immunosequencing. On the authors' methods: Repertoire TCRs were matched against a reference library of SARS-CoV-2-specific TCRs generated with the MIRA antigen-specificity platform. Breadth was defined as the fraction of unique TCRs that were SARS-CoV-2-associated, and depth was defined as the fraction of total T cells that were SARS-CoV-2-associated. Using the MIRA data, each spike-specific TCR was assigned both to the spike region to which the TCR was reactive and to a CD4 or CD8 class. Log10-transformed breadth and depth values were compared by one-way ANOVA with Sidak's multiple comparisons tests. TCRdb's version of the immuneACCESS table is confined to in-frame rearrangements and falls short of the full clone set. An unresolved V gene accounts for under half of the shortfall where checked; the remainder is of unknown origin. The V and J calls and the clone size are those of that table, but D and trimming were determined from the DNA. Within this sample are 200,000 to 250,000 clones, with 90% to 95% of them counted one time only. Together, the top ten hold approximately 1.7% of the sample.

The sequences come from peripheral blood, collected 28 days after the second dose of the MenACWY control vaccine. This TCR was recovered from an adult who received the MenACWY meningococcal vaccine as a control. Rearrangement joined TRBV5-4 to TRBJ2-1, with TRBD2 as a weak D call on 6 bases. The DNA reads as follows: TGTGCCAGCAGCGAAGGGACTGTAATCAATGAGCAGTTCTTC. Translated, it reads CASSEGTVINEQFF.